This is a list of T cell receptor beta chains from one sample in a study of response to subunit inactivated influenza vaccine. TCRdb passed the RT-PCR reads through MiXCR, listing each CDR3 protein once. In the table there are approximately 520,000 distinct CDR3 sequences, about 15% of which are singletons. Sample: CD4+ T cells sorted from PBMCs, taken approximately 25 months after vaccination. The origin of the receptors is a man aged 50-75 years who received an inactivated influenza vaccine. Both conserved end residues are part of each CDR3. The D gene is left open where the match is weak. Clone size appears in some rows only: once, few, many, or a class for an expanded clone.

CDR3 protein: CSAPGRPGVPDTQYF
CDR3 DNA: TGCAGTGCCCCCGGACGGCCTGGGGTCCCAGATACGCAGTATTTT
V gene: TRBV20-1
clone size: .
J gene: TRBJ2-3
D gene: .

CDR3 protein: CASSPGQGYTRGYTF
CDR3 DNA: TGTGCCAGCAGCCCCGGACAGGGGTACACCCGTGGCTACACCTTC
V gene: TRBV6-4
clone size: .
J gene: TRBJ1-2
D gene: TRBD1

CDR3 protein: CASSFGGLDTEPFF
CDR3 DNA: TGTGCCAGCAGTTTCGGCGGGTTAGACACTGAACCTTTCTTT
V gene: TRBV12-3/TRBV12-4
clone size: .
J gene: TRBJ1-1
D gene: .

CDR3 protein: CASSHRNEQFF
CDR3 DNA: TGTGCCAGCAGCCATCGCAATGAGCAGTTCTTC
V gene: TRBV6-2/TRBV6-3
clone size: few
J gene: TRBJ2-1
D gene: .

CDR3 protein: CSVERLAGGPQTQYF
CDR3 DNA: TGCAGCGTTGAACGGCTAGCGGGAGGGCCGCAGACCCAGTACTTC
V gene: TRBV29-1
clone size: .
J gene: TRBJ2-5
D gene: TRBD2

CDR3 protein: CASSVGGWNTGELFF
CDR3 DNA: TGTGCCAGCAGCGTAGGTGGGTGGAACACCGGGGAGCTGTTTTTT
V gene: TRBV9
clone size: .
J gene: TRBJ2-2
D gene: .

CDR3 protein: CASSLRFGIQYF
CDR3 DNA: TGTGCCAGCAGCTTAAGGTTTGGCATTCAGTACTTC
V gene: TRBV11-1
clone size: few
J gene: TRBJ2-4
D gene: .

CDR3 protein: CASSAETGENSPLHF
CDR3 DNA: TGCGCCAGCAGCGCGGAGACAGGTGAAAATTCACCCCTCCACTTT
V gene: TRBV5-1
clone size: few
J gene: TRBJ1-6
D gene: .

CDR3 protein: CASSYTQGYEQYF
CDR3 DNA: TGTGCCAGCAGTTACACCCAGGGGTACGAGCAGTACTTC
V gene: TRBV6-6
clone size: few
J gene: TRBJ2-7
D gene: .

CDR3 protein: CASSSPGQGQETQYF
CDR3 DNA: TGTGCCAGCAGTTCCCCCGGACAGGGCCAAGAGACCCAGTACTTC
V gene: TRBV6-5
clone size: few
J gene: TRBJ2-5
D gene: TRBD1

CDR3 protein: CAIGLDRRESVNTGELFF
CDR3 DNA: TGTGCCATCGGGCTGGACAGGAGGGAGTCTGTGAACACCGGGGAGCTGTTTTTT
V gene: TRBV10-3
clone size: .
J gene: TRBJ2-2
D gene: .

CDR3 protein: CSARDLGYRGSGATYEQYF
CDR3 DNA: TGCAGTGCTAGAGATCTGGGCTACCGAGGGAGTGGAGCTACCTACGAGCAGTACTTC
V gene: TRBV20-1
clone size: .
J gene: TRBJ2-7
D gene: .

CDR3 protein: CASSLRQSGELFF
CDR3 DNA: TGTGCCAGCAGCCTACGACAGTCCGGGGAGCTGTTTTTT
V gene: TRBV7-9
clone size: .
J gene: TRBJ2-2
D gene: .

CDR3 protein: CASSLTGSQAFF
CDR3 DNA: TGTGCCAGCAGCCTGACAGGGTCTCAGGCTTTCTTT
V gene: TRBV3-1
clone size: .
J gene: TRBJ1-1
D gene: TRBD1

CDR3 protein: CASTRGHTNQPQHF
CDR3 DNA: TGTGCCAGCACACGGGGACATACCAATCAGCCCCAGCATTTT
V gene: TRBV12-3/TRBV12-4
clone size: few
J gene: TRBJ1-5
D gene: .

CDR3 protein: CASSWGTGGAYTYEQYF
CDR3 DNA: TGCGCCAGCAGCTGGGGGACAGGGGGTGCCTACACCTACGAGCAGTACTTC
V gene: TRBV5-1
clone size: .
J gene: TRBJ2-7
D gene: TRBD1

CDR3 protein: CSVEDNPVGETQYF
CDR3 DNA: TGCAGCGTAGAGGACAACCCGGTAGGAGAGACCCAGTACTTC
V gene: TRBV29-1
clone size: few
J gene: TRBJ2-5
D gene: .